These 14 T cell receptor beta chains share one sample of origin, sequenced in a study of T cell repertoires in cytomegalovirus infection. No antigen has been assigned to these receptors. TCRdb re-derived calls from the reads in MiXCR, one entry per CDR3 protein. The sample carries about 920,000 distinct CDR3 sequences, 31% recorded once. This specimen consisted of cultured CD8+ T cells from PBMCs, obtained from culture after CMV antigen stimulation. These receptors were obtained from a human donor in good health (CMV status not recorded). Some clones in this sample may be carry-over from other donors' samples.

V usage is TRBV6-6 and J usage is TRBJ2-7, with D maybe TRBD1 (5 bases). V was pared by 0 bases and J by 7 bases, with 13 bases between. The CDR3 spans 14 residues. Germline assignment: CDR1 MNHNY and CDR2 SVGAGI (reference sequence). For the CDR3, the DNA is TGTGCCAGCAGTTACTCCAGGACACCACTGGAGCAGTACTTC. Its translation: CASSYSRTPLEQYF.

The J gene is TRBJ1-1, the V gene TRBV4-1; D not resolved. The length of the CDR3 is 14 residues. Trimming cost V 4 bases and J 4 bases, with 13 bases left between them. Looked up from germline, CDR1 is MGHRA and CDR2 is YSYEKL. CDR3 DNA: TGCGCCAGCAGCCCATCCCAGGAGGGCACTGAAGCTTTCTTT. Its translation is CASSPSQEGTEAFF.

The table lists this clonotype with many counts. The chain employs TRBV6-1 and TRBJ2-7, with no clear D. The CDR3 extends over 14 amino acids. Germline values: CDR1 MNHNS, CDR2 SASEGT. The V and J ends lost 6 bases and 2 bases respectively, with 14 bases between them. CDR3 loop: CASREQRWAYEQYF. The DNA for the CDR3 is TGTGCCAGCAGAGAGCAAAGGTGGGCCTACGAGCAGTACTTC.

This clonotype appeared a few times. J is TRBJ1-6 and V is TRBV6-5; weak D call: TRBD1 (6 bases). V lost 6 bases, J lost 3 bases, and 18 bases lay in between. This CDR3 has 17 amino acids. The germline gives CDR1 MNHEY, CDR2 SVGAGI. CDR3 in DNA: TGTGCCAGCAGCCAAAGGGCAGGGGATCACTATAATTCACCCCTCCACTTT. It encodes CASSQRAGDHYNSPLHF.

V gene TRBV19 combines with J gene TRBJ1-5, with 9 bases lining up with TRBD1. V lost 2 bases, J lost 6 bases, and 11 bases stayed unmatched. There are 17 residues in the CDR3. Germline CDR1 is LNHDA and CDR2 is SQIVND (reference sequence). The CDR3 loop reads CASSITSPGQGFQPQHF. The CDR3 DNA follows: TGTGCCAGTAGTATAACGTCCCCGGGACAGGGTTTTCAGCCCCAGCATTTT. Full variable domain (remainder filled in from reference TRBV19 and TRBJ1-5): DGGITQSPKYLFRKEGQNVTLSCEQNLNHDAMYWYRQDPGQGLRLIYYSQIVNDFQKGDIAEGYSVSREKKESFPLTVTSAQKNPTAFYLCASSITSPGQGFQPQHFGDGTRLSIL.

The chain carries TRBV6-5 and TRBJ2-7, with D perhaps matching TRBD1 (5 bases). This CDR3 is 14 amino acids long. V was shortened by 0 bases and J by 5 bases, with 11 bases between the two germline ends. Germline-derived CDR1 and CDR2 are MNHEY and SVGAGI. The CDR3 sequence is CASSYSQGNNEQYV. The CDR3 nucleotides read TGTGCCAGCAGTTACTCGCAGGGAAATAACGAGCAGTACGTC.

This clonotype was found many times. J is TRBJ1-1 and V is TRBV12-3 or TRBV12-4; a possible D gene is TRBD1 (5 bases). Trimming took off 6 bases at V and 0 bases at J, with 11 bases between the two ends. This CDR3 comprises 14 residues. In nucleotides, the CDR3 is TGTGCCAGCAGGGGGGGAAGCATGAACACTGAAGCTTTCTTT. This translates into CASRGGSMNTEAFF.

The CDR3: CASSLGNALNTEAFF. The DNA for the CDR3 is TGTGCCAGCAGTTTGGGGAATGCATTGAACACTGAAGCTTTCTTT. The chain uses TRBV27 and TRBJ1-1, with D uncertain. Germline V gene sequence: CDR1 MNHEY, CDR2 SMNVEV (reference sequence). The CDR3 covers 15 residues. V lost 3 bases, J lost 0 bases, and 11 bases lay in between.

This clonotype occurred many times. The chain combines TRBV7-2 with TRBJ1-6, with 11 nucleotides matching TRBD1. With 5 bases clipped from V and 9 bases from J, the junction kept 6 bases outside the gene matches. Germline CDR1 reads SGHTA; CDR2 reads FQGNSA. This CDR3 region has 15 residues. This CDR3 is CASSPWDRGTSPLHF. In nucleotides, the CDR3 is TGTGCCAGCAGCCCGTGGGACAGGGGGACTTCACCCCTCCACTTT.

The V and J genes are TRBV7-9 and TRBJ1-1, with D unresolved. Germline CDR1 reads SEHNR; CDR2 reads FQNEAQ (reference sequence). Trimming stripped 4 bases from V and 6 bases from J, with 15 bases between. This CDR3 has 14 residues. Here the CDR3 reads CASSSTTRISEAFF. In nucleotides, the CDR3 is TGTGCCAGCAGCTCTACCACCAGAATCTCTGAAGCTTTCTTT.

This clonotype has a count of ten or more. The gene calls are TRBV6-1 and TRBJ2-7; TRBD1 is a possible D gene (6 bases). CDR3 length: 12 amino acids. CDR1 is MNHNS and CDR2 is SASEGT in the germline V gene. V was pared by 10 bases and J by 1 base, with 11 bases between. DNA for the CDR3: TGTGCCACCACGGACAGTTCCTACGAGCAGTACTTC. This encodes CATTDSSYEQYF.

This clonotype was counted many times. This chain uses TRBV7-8 with TRBJ2-1; 7 nucleotides align to TRBD2. This CDR3 is built from 18 residues. The V gene end was trimmed by 5 bases and the J gene end by 0 bases; junction bases not matched to a gene: 13. Germline V CDR1 and CDR2: SGHVS, FQNEAQ. The CDR3 here is CASSLGEGILGSYNEQFF. In DNA form, the CDR3 reads TGTGCCAGCAGCCTTGGGGAGGGCATATTGGGCTCCTACAATGAGCAGTTCTTC.

The V call is TRBV28, the J call TRBJ2-5, with a possible D match to TRBD2 (6 bases). CDR1 is MDHEN and CDR2 is SYDVKM in the germline V gene. Between the trimmed V and J ends, which lost 7 bases and 2 bases, there was a span of 17 bases. The CDR3 has 15 amino acids. CDR3 DNA: TGTGCCAGCACCCAGACCATCGGGACTCAAGAGACCCAGTACTTC. This encodes CASTQTIGTQETQYF.

This chain links TRBV9 with TRBJ2-2; 10 nucleotides line up with TRBD2. V lost 4 bases to trimming and J lost 4 bases; unmatched junction nucleotides: 4. This CDR3 has 15 residues. CDR1 and CDR2 from the germline V gene are SGDLS and YYNGEE. As DNA, the CDR3 is TGTGCCAGCAGCCCCCGACTAGCGGGCACCGGGGAGCTGTTTTTT. Protein: CASSPRLAGTGELFF.